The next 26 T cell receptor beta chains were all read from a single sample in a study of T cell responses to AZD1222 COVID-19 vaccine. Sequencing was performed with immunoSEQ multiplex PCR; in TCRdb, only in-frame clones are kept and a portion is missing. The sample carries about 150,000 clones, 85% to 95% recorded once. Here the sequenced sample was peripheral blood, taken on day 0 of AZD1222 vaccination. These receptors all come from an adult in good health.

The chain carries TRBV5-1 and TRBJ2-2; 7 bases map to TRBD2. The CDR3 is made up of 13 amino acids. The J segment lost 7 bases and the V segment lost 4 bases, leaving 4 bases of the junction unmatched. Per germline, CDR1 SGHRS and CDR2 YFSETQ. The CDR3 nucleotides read TGCGCCAGCAGCCAGGGAGGGAACGGGGAGCTGTTTTTT. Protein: CASSQGGNGELFF. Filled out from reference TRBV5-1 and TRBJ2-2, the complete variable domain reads KAGVTQTPRYLIKTRGQQVTLSCSPISGHRSVSWYQQTPGQGLQFLFEYFSETQRNKGNFPGRFSGRQFSNSRSEMNVSTLELGDSALYLCASSQGGNGELFFGEGSRLTVL.

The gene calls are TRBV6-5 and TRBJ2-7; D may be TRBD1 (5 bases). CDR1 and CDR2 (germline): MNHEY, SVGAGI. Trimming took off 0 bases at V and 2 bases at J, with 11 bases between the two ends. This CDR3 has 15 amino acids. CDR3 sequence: CASSYSMGPTYEQYF. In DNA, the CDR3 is TGTGCCAGCAGTTACTCGATGGGGCCAACCTACGAGCAGTACTTC.

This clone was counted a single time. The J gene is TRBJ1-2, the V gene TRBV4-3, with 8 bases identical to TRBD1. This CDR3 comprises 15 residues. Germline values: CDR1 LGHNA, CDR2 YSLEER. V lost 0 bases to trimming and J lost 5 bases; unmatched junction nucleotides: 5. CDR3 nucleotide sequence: TGCGCCAGCAGCCAAGAGGGTGGACAGGGATATGGCTACACCTTC. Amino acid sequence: CASSQEGGQGYGYTF.

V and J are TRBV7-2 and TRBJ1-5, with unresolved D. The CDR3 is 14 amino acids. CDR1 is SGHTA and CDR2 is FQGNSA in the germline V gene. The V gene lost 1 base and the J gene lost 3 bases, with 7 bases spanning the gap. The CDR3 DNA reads TGTGCCAGCAGCTTAGGCCTCCTCAATCAGCCCCAGCATTTT. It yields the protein CASSLGLLNQPQHF.

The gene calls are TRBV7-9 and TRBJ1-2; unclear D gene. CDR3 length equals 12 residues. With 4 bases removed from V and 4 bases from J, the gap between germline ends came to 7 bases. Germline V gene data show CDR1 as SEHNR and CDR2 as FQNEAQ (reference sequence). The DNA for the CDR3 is TGTGCCAGCAGCTCCTTTCTCTATGGCTACACCTTC. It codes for CASSSFLYGYTF.

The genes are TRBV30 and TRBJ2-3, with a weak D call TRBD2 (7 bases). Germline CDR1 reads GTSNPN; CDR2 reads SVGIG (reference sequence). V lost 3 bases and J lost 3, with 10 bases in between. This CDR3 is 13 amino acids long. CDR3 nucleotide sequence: TGTGCCTGGAGGAGGGGGGGGACAGATACGCAGTATTTT. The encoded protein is CAWRRGGTDTQYF. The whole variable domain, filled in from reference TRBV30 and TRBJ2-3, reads SQTIHQWPATLVQPVGSPLSLECTVEGTSNPNLYWYRQAAGRGLQLLFYSVGIGQISSEVPQNLSASRPQDRQFILSSKKLLLSDSGFYLCAWRRGGTDTQYFGPGTRLTVL.

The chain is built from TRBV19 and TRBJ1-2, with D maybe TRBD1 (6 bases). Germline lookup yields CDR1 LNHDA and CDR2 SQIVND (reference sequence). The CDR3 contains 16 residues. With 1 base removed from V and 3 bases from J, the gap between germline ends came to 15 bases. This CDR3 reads CASSIGTDGGHYGYTF. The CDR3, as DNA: TGTGCCAGTAGTATAGGGACAGACGGCGGCCACTATGGCTACACCTTC.

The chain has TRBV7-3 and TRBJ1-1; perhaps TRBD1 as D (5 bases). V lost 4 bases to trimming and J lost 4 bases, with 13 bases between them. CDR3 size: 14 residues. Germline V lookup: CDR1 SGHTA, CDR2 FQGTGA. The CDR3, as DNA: TGTGCCAGCAGCTCCGCCGGGGGTAGCACTGAAGCTTTCTTT. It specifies CASSSAGGSTEAFF.

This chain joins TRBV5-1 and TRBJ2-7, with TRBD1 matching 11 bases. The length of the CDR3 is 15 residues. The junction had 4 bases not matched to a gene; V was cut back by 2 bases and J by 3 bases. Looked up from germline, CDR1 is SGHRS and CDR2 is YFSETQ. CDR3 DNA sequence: TGCGCCAGCAGCTTTGGGACAGGGGGAGGCTACGAGCAGTACTTC. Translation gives CASSFGTGGGYEQYF.

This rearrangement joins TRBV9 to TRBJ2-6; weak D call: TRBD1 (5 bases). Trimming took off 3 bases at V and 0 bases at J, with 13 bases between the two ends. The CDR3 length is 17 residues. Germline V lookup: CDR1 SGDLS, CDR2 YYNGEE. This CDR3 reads CASSEGKGYSGANVLTF. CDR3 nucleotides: TGTGCCAGCAGCGAGGGGAAGGGGTACTCTGGGGCCAACGTCCTGACTTTC.

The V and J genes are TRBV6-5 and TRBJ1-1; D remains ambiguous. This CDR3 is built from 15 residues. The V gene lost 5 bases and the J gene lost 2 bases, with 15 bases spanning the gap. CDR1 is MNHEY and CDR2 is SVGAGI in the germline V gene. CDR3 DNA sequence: TGTGCCAGCAGTACGCTAGGGCAGGTAAACACTGAAGCTTTCTTT. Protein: CASSTLGQVNTEAFF.

The CDR3 region is CASSFKLAGGHHEQYF. In nucleotides, the CDR3 is TGTGCCAGCAGTTTCAAACTAGCGGGAGGACACCACGAGCAGTACTTC. The chain carries TRBV27 and TRBJ2-7; 12 bases are shared with TRBD2. Per the germline V gene, CDR1 is MNHEY and CDR2 is SMNVEV (reference sequence). V shed 3 bases, J shed 5 bases, and the junction held 8 bases outside the gene matches. CDR3 length: 16 residues.

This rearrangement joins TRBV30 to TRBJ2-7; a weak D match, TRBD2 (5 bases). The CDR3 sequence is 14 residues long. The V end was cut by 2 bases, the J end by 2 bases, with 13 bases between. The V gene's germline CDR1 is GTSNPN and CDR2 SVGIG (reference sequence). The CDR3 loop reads CAWSLKPGTYEQYF. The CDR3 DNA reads TGTGCCTGGAGTCTTAAACCGGGAACCTACGAGCAGTACTTC.

In DNA form, the CDR3 reads TGTGCCAGCAGTCGCAGAGGGACAGACCAAGAGACCCAGTACTTC. This translates into CASSRRGTDQETQYF. The genes are TRBV27 and TRBJ2-5; 7 bases match TRBD1. The germline gives CDR1 MNHEY, CDR2 SMNVEV (reference sequence). J lost 0 bases, V lost 5 bases, and 6 bases had no gene match. There are 15 residues in the CDR3.

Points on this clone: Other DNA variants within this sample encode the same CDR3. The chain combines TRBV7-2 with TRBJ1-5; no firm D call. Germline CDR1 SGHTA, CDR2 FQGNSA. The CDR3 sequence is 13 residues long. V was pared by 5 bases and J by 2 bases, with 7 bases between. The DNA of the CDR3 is TGTGCCAGCAGCGTCCGGGGCAATCAGCCCCAGCATTTT. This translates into CASSVRGNQPQHF.

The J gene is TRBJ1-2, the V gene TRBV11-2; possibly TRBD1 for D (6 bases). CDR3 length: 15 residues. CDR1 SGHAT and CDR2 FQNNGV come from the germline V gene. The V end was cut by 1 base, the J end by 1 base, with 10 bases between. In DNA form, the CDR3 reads TGTGCCAGCAGCTTAGTAACAGGGAATAACTATGGCTACACCTTC. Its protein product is CASSLVTGNNYGYTF.

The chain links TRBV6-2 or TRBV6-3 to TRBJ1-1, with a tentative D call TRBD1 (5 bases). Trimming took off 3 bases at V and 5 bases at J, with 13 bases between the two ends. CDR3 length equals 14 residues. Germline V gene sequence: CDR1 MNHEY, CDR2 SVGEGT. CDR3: CASSYVPGRTEAFF. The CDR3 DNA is TGTGCCAGCAGTTATGTTCCAGGGCGGACTGAAGCTTTCTTT.

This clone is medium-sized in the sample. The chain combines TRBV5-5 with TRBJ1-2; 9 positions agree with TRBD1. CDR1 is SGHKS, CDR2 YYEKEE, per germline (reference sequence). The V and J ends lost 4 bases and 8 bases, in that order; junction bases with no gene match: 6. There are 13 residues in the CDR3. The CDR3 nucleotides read TGTGCCAGCAGCATCGACAGGGGGGGAGGCTACACCTTC. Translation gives CASSIDRGGGYTF.

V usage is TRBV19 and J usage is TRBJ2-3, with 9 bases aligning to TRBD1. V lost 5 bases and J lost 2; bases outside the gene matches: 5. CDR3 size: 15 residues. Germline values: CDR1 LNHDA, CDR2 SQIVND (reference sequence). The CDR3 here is CASSAQQGATDTQYF. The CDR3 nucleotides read TGTGCCAGTAGTGCCCAACAGGGGGCCACAGATACGCAGTATTTT.

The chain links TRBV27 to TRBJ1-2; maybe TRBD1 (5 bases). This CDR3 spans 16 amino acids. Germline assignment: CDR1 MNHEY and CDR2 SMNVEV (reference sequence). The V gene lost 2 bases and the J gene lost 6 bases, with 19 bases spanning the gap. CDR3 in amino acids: CASSLIAGDPTDGYTF. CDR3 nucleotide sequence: TGTGCCAGCAGTTTAATTGCGGGGGACCCAACCGATGGCTACACCTTC.

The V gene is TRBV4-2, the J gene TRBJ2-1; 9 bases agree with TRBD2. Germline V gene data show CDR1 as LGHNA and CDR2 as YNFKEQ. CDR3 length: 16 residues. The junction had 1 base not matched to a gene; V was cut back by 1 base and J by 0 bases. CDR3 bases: TGTGCCAGCAGCCAAGTGCGGGGGGGCTCCTACAATGAGCAGTTCTTC. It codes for CASSQVRGGSYNEQFF.

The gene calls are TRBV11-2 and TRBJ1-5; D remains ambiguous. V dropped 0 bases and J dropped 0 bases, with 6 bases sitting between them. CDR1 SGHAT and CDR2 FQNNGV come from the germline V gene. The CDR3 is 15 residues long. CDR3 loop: CASSLEYSSNQPQHF. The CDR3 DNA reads TGTGCCAGCAGCTTAGAGTACAGTAGCAATCAGCCCCAGCATTTT.

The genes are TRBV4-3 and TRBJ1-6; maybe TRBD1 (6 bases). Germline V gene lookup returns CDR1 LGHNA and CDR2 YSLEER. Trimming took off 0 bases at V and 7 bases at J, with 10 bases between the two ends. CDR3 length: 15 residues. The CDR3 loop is CASSQEGHRNSPLHF. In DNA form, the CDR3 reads TGCGCCAGCAGCCAAGAGGGACACCGGAATTCACCCCTCCACTTT.

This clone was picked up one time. The CDR3 DNA reads TGTGCCACCAGTGATCTAGCGGGAGCCGAGCAGTTCTTC. This encodes CATSDLAGAEQFF. The chain links TRBV24-1 to TRBJ2-1; 10 nucleotides match TRBD2. V was clipped by 3 bases and J by 10 bases; unmatched bases: 2. The germline gives CDR1 KGHDR, CDR2 SFDVKD. CDR3 size: 13 residues.

The CDR3 DNA sequence: TGTGCCAGCAGCTTGGGGGTACAGGCCGCAGATACGCAGTATTTT. Residues: CASSLGVQAADTQYF. The rearrangement joins TRBV7-3 to TRBJ2-3, with D possibly called TRBD1 or TRBD2 (5 bases each). Trimming stripped 3 bases from V and 4 bases from J, with 14 bases between. The CDR3 contains 15 residues. CDR1 SGHTA and CDR2 FQGTGA come from the germline V gene.

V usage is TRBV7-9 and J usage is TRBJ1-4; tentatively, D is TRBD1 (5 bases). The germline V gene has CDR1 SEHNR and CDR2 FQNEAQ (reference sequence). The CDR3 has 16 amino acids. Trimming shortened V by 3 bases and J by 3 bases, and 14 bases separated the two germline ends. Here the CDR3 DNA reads TGTGCCAGCAGCTTGAACAGGAGGATTCCTAATGAAAAACTGTTTTTT. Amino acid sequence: CASSLNRRIPNEKLFF.